These T cell receptor beta chains were read from a single sample in a study of T cell responses to AZD1222 COVID-19 vaccine. Libraries were prepared by immunoSEQ multiplex PCR; TCRdb keeps only in-frame clonotypes and omits some of them. Of about 98,000 clones in the sample, 80% to 85% were seen once. The sample was peripheral blood, taken on day 0 of AZD1222 vaccination. All receptors come from an adult in good health. Both conserved end residues are part of each CDR3. A D gene is named only where the DNA matches it firmly. Not every row has a clone size; where given, it reads once, few, many or a size class.

size: .; D: .; V: TRBV18; J: TRBJ2-1; DNA: TGTGCCAGCTCACCTTTGTTGGATTACAATGAGCAGTTCTTC; CDR3: CASSPLLDYNEQFF
size: .; D: .; V: TRBV24-1; J: TRBJ1-3; DNA: TGTGCCACCAGGGGGTCTGGAAACACCATATATTTT; CDR3: CATRGSGNTIYF
size: .; D: TRBD1; V: TRBV5-1; J: TRBJ1-6; DNA: TGCGCCAGCAGCCCTGAGGACAGGGGGCAATCACCCCTCCACTTT; CDR3: CASSPEDRGQSPLHF
size: .; D: TRBD2; V: TRBV6-5; J: TRBJ2-5; DNA: TGTGCCAGCGTCGATTGGGCGGGGGGCCAAGAGACCCAGTACTTC; CDR3: CASVDWAGGQETQYF
size: .; D: .; V: TRBV27; J: TRBJ2-2; DNA: TGTGCCAGCAGTTTCGGACCTGCCACCGGGGAGCTGTTTTTT; CDR3: CASSFGPATGELFF
size: .; D: TRBD2; V: TRBV27; J: TRBJ2-3; DNA: TGTGCCAGCAGTTTAGGGACTAGCGCATTAGCACAAGGGTCGCAGTATTTT; CDR3: CASSLGTSALAQGSQYF
size: few; D: .; V: TRBV5-4; J: TRBJ1-6; DNA: TGTGCCAGCAGCTTGGGCGGGAGCTCCTATAATTCACCCCTCCACTTT; CDR3: CASSLGGSSYNSPLHF
size: .; D: TRBD1; V: TRBV5-4; J: TRBJ2-7; DNA: TGTGCCAGCAGCTTGAGAGCAGGGGGCTCCTACGAGCAGTACTTC; CDR3: CASSLRAGGSYEQYF
size: .; D: .; V: TRBV10-3; J: TRBJ1-1; DNA: TGTGCCACCTCGGGGACGGGGAACACTGAAGCTTTCTTT; CDR3: CATSGTGNTEAFF
size: .; D: TRBD1; V: TRBV3-1/TRBV3-2; J: TRBJ2-2; DNA: TGTGCCAGCAGCCATGGGACAGGGGCGGCCGGGGAGCTGTTTTTT; CDR3: CASSHGTGAAGELFF
size: .; D: .; V: TRBV6-5; J: TRBJ1-3; DNA: TGTGCCAGTGGGGTGGGACATCTAAAAGGAAACACCATATATTTT; CDR3: CASGVGHLKGNTIYF
size: few; D: .; V: TRBV6-5; J: TRBJ2-2; DNA: TGTGCCAGTCGGACTGCAACGAACACCGGGGAGCTGTTTTTT; CDR3: CASRTATNTGELFF
size: .; D: TRBD1; V: TRBV6-2/TRBV6-3; J: TRBJ1-2; DNA: TGTGCCAGCAGCCCCGGACAGGGGGCCACTAACTATGGCTACACCTTC; CDR3: CASSPGQGATNYGYTF
size: .; D: TRBD2; V: TRBV3-1/TRBV3-2; J: TRBJ2-1; DNA: TGTGCCAGCAGCCAACCTTCTGGAGCGGGAGGCAACGAGCAGTTCTTC; CDR3: CASSQPSGAGGNEQFF
size: .; D: TRBD1; V: TRBV7-2; J: TRBJ1-4; DNA: TGTGCCAGCAGCCCGGACGGGACAGGGTGGGAAAAACTGTTTTTT; CDR3: CASSPDGTGWEKLFF
size: .; D: .; V: TRBV5-1; J: TRBJ1-1; DNA: TGCGCCAGCAGCTTGGCCGGGACCAAAAGGGCTTTCTTT; CDR3: CASSLAGTKRAFF
size: .; D: .; V: TRBV5-4; J: TRBJ1-4; DNA: TGTGCCAGCAGCCCGGGGGGGCAGGGTAATGAAAAACTGTTTTTT; CDR3: CASSPGGQGNEKLFF
size: few; D: .; V: TRBV19; J: TRBJ1-1; DNA: TGTGCCAGTAGTCCTGGGCAGGGGCCTCGCACTGAAGCTTTCTTT; CDR3: CASSPGQGPRTEAFF
size: .; D: TRBD2; V: TRBV27; J: TRBJ2-2; DNA: TGTGCCAGCAGTTTATTAGGGACTAGCGGGGCCGGGGAGCTGTTTTTT; CDR3: CASSLLGTSGAGELFF
size: .; D: .; V: TRBV6-2/TRBV6-3; J: TRBJ2-6; DNA: TGTGCCAGCAGTCACCATTCCTCTGGGGCCAACGTCCTGACTTTC; CDR3: CASSHHSSGANVLTF
size: once; D: TRBD1; V: TRBV9; J: TRBJ1-1; DNA: TGTGCCAGCAGCCCCTTTGGACAGGGGGCCACTGAAGCTTTCTTT; CDR3: CASSPFGQGATEAFF
size: .; D: .; V: TRBV29-1; J: TRBJ1-1; DNA: TGCAGCGCTGGGGCTGAAGCTTTCTTT; CDR3: CSAGAEAFF
size: .; D: .; V: TRBV7-2; J: TRBJ2-2; DNA: TGTGCCAGCAGCTTAGAATCCTCGGCCGGGGAGCTGTTTTTT; CDR3: CASSLESSAGELFF
size: .; D: .; V: TRBV28; J: TRBJ2-7; DNA: TGTGCCAGCAGTTTCGTAGGTCCTTCCTACGAGCAGTACTTC; CDR3: CASSFVGPSYEQYF
size: .; D: .; V: TRBV11-3; J: TRBJ1-2; DNA: TGTGCCAGCAGCTACGCCGGACAGTCTAATGGCTACACCTTC; CDR3: CASSYAGQSNGYTF
size: .; D: TRBD2; V: TRBV9; J: TRBJ2-4; DNA: TGTGCCAGCAGCCTACAGCCCACCGCCGGACTAGCGGGGAAAAACATTCAGTACTTC; CDR3: CASSLQPTAGLAGKNIQYF
size: .; D: .; V: TRBV12-3/TRBV12-4; J: TRBJ1-2; DNA: TGTGCCAGCAGACTTAACTATGGCTACACCTTC; CDR3: CASRLNYGYTF
size: .; D: .; V: TRBV20-1; J: TRBJ2-7; DNA: TGCAGTGGGGAGTTCTCCTACGAGCAGTACTTC; CDR3: CSGEFSYEQYF
size: .; D: TRBD2; V: TRBV28; J: TRBJ2-1; DNA: TGTGCCAGCAGGCGCGGACTAGCCAGCTCCTACAATGAGCAGTTCTTC; CDR3: CASRRGLASSYNEQFF
size: .; D: .; V: TRBV5-1; J: TRBJ1-1; DNA: TGCGCCGGGCCGGGAGGGAGCCTGAACACTGAAGCTTTCTTT; CDR3: CAGPGGSLNTEAFF
size: .; D: .; V: TRBV4-2; J: TRBJ1-2; DNA: TGTGCCAGCAGCCAAGATGTCTCAGGGAACTATGGCTACACCTTC; CDR3: CASSQDVSGNYGYTF
size: .; D: TRBD1; V: TRBV7-9; J: TRBJ1-4; DNA: TGTGCCAGCAGCATAGGGGGCGCGGGGGAAAAACTGTTTTTT; CDR3: CASSIGGAGEKLFF
size: .; D: .; V: TRBV10-3; J: TRBJ2-7; DNA: TGTGCCATCAGTGACAGCTGGCTCTACGAGCAGTACTTC; CDR3: CAISDSWLYEQYF
size: .; D: TRBD2; V: TRBV29-1; J: TRBJ2-5; DNA: TGCAGCGCCGGGAGGCGGCGGGGTGAGACCCAGTACTTC; CDR3: CSAGRRRGETQYF
size: .; D: .; V: TRBV9; J: TRBJ1-1; DNA: TGTGCCAGCAGCGCCTCCCAGGGTAGTAACACTGAAGCTTTCTTT; CDR3: CASSASQGSNTEAFF
size: .; D: .; V: TRBV19; J: TRBJ1-5; DNA: TGTGCCAGTAGAGTCGGCCGAGAGCCCCAGCATTTT; CDR3: CASRVGREPQHF
size: .; D: TRBD2; V: TRBV7-8; J: TRBJ2-3; DNA: TGTGCCAGCAGCTTACGGTCTAGCGGGAGGGCCGTCACAGATACGCAGTATTTT; CDR3: CASSLRSSGRAVTDTQYF
size: .; D: .; V: TRBV6-5; J: TRBJ2-1; DNA: TGTGCCAGCACTCCCCGCGGGCAAAAATATGAGCAGTTCTTC; CDR3: CASTPRGQKYEQFF
size: .; D: TRBD1; V: TRBV19; J: TRBJ1-1; DNA: TGTGCCAGTAGGGGGGACAGGGGGCAGGAGAACACTGAAGCTTTCTTT; CDR3: CASRGDRGQENTEAFF
size: .; D: TRBD1; V: TRBV7-2; J: TRBJ1-2; DNA: TGTGCCAGCACCCCCGAGCGGACAGGGGGTGGCTACACCTTC; CDR3: CASTPERTGGGYTF
size: .; D: .; V: TRBV9; J: TRBJ1-6; DNA: TGTGCCAGCAGCGTAACGACCGGGATAAATAATTCACCCCTCCACTTT; CDR3: CASSVTTGINNSPLHF
size: .; D: .; V: TRBV9; J: TRBJ1-1; DNA: TGTGCCAGCAGCGTGCTCTTGAACACTGAAGCTTTCTTT; CDR3: CASSVLLNTEAFF
size: few; D: .; V: TRBV9; J: TRBJ1-2; DNA: TGTGCCAGCAGCAAGGACAACTATGGCTACACCTTC; CDR3: CASSKDNYGYTF
size: .; D: .; V: TRBV4-1; J: TRBJ2-6; DNA: TGCGCCAGCAGCCAAGATTCGTCAGGGCCCGCCTCTGGGGCCAACGTCCTGACTTTC; CDR3: CASSQDSSGPASGANVLTF
size: .; D: .; V: TRBV7-2; J: TRBJ1-2; DNA: TGTGCCAGCAGAGCGCAGGTGTCCTATGGCTACACCTTC; CDR3: CASRAQVSYGYTF
size: .; D: TRBD2; V: TRBV12-3/TRBV12-4; J: TRBJ2-7; DNA: TGTGCCAGCAGTTTACACGGGAGGTACGAGCAGTACTTC; CDR3: CASSLHGRYEQYF
size: .; D: TRBD2; V: TRBV27; J: TRBJ2-1; DNA: TGTGCCAGCAGTCCCCGGACTAGCGGGGTGTCAGGCTCCTACAATGAGCAGTTCTTC; CDR3: CASSPRTSGVSGSYNEQFF
size: .; D: TRBD2; V: TRBV2; J: TRBJ2-3; DNA: TGTGCCAGCAGCCCACCCGGCGGGGGTCGCACAGATACGCAGTATTTT; CDR3: CASSPPGGGRTDTQYF
size: .; D: .; V: TRBV5-4; J: TRBJ1-1; DNA: TGTGCCAGCAGCTTGGGTACAGTTGGGCCCGCTGAAGCTTTCTTT; CDR3: CASSLGTVGPAEAFF
size: .; D: .; V: TRBV19; J: TRBJ1-6; DNA: TGTGCCAGTAGTACAGGGGTAAATTCACCCCTCCACTTT; CDR3: CASSTGVNSPLHF
size: .; D: .; V: TRBV6-4; J: TRBJ2-1; DNA: TGTGCCAGCAGTGAATGGGGTGAAGGTGAGCAGTTCTTC; CDR3: CASSEWGEGEQFF
size: once; D: .; V: TRBV9; J: TRBJ2-2; DNA: TGTGCCAGCAGCCCAAGGACTACCGGGGAGCTGTTTTTT; CDR3: CASSPRTTGELFF
size: few; D: TRBD2; V: TRBV6-5; J: TRBJ2-2; DNA: TGTGCCAGCAGTATGACTAGCTCCACCGGGGAGCTGTTTTTT; CDR3: CASSMTSSTGELFF
size: .; D: .; V: TRBV12-3/TRBV12-4; J: TRBJ1-1; DNA: TGTGCCAGCAGTCTACAGGAGAACACTGAAGCTTTCTTT; CDR3: CASSLQENTEAFF
size: .; D: TRBD1; V: TRBV19; J: TRBJ1-4; DNA: TGTGCCAGTAGTATCCGGACAGGAGGAGATGAAAAACTGTTTTTT; CDR3: CASSIRTGGDEKLFF
size: .; D: .; V: TRBV14; J: TRBJ2-5; DNA: TGTGCCAGCAGCCAAGACAGGGTTCTTCGGTACTTC; CDR3: CASSQDRVLRYF
size: .; D: TRBD2; V: TRBV15; J: TRBJ2-2; DNA: TGTGCCACCAGCAGAGGTTTAGCGGGAGTGTTTGACACCGGGGAGCTGTTTTTT; CDR3: CATSRGLAGVFDTGELFF
size: .; D: TRBD2; V: TRBV7-8; J: TRBJ2-3; DNA: TGTGCCAGCAGCTTAGTGACTAGCGGTACAGATACGCAGTATTTT; CDR3: CASSLVTSGTDTQYF
size: .; D: .; V: TRBV7-7; J: TRBJ2-5; DNA: TGTGCCAGCAGCTTAGACAGACAAGAGACCCAGTACTTC; CDR3: CASSLDRQETQYF